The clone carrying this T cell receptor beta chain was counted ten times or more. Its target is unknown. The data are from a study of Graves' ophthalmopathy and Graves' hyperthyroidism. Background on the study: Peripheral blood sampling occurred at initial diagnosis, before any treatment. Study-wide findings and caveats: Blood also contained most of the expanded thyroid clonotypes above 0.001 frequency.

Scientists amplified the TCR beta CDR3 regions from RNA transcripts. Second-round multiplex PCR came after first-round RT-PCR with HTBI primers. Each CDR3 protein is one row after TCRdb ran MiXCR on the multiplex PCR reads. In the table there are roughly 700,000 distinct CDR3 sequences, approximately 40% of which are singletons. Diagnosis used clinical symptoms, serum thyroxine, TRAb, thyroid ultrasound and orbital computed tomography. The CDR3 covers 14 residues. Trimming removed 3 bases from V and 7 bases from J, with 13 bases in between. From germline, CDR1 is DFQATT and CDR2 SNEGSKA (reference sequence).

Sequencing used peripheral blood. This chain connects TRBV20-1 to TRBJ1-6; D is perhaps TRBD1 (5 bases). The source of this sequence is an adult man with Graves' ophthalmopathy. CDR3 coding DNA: TGCAGTGCTAGCCCGGGACGATGGAATTCACCCCTCCACTTT. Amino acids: CSASPGRWNSPLHF.